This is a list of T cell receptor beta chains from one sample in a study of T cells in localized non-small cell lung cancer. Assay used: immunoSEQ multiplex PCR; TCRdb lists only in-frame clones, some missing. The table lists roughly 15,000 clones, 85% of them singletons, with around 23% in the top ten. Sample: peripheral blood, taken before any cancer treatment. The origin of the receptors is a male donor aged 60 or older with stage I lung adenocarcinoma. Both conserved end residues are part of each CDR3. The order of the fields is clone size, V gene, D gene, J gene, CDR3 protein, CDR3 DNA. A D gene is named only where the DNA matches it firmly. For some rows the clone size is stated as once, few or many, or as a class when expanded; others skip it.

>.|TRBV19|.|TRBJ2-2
CASSTRGTELFF
TGTGCCAGTAGTACTAGGGGTACGGAGCTGTTTTTT
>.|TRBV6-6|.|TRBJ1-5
CASATDNNNQPQHF
TGTGCCAGCGCCACGGACAACAATAATCAGCCCCAGCATTTT
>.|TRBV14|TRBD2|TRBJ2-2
CASSQARTSGNTGELFF
TGTGCCAGCAGCCAGGCCCGTACTAGCGGGAACACCGGGGAGCTGTTTTTT
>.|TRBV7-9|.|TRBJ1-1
CASSLWVGSMNTEAFF
TGTGCCAGCAGCTTATGGGTGGGAAGCATGAACACTGAAGCTTTCTTT
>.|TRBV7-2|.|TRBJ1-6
CASSLEGFSPLHF
TGTGCCAGCAGTTTAGAGGGTTTTTCACCCCTCCACTTT
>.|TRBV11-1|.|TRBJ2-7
CASSVAGATYEQYF
TGTGCCAGCAGCGTAGCCGGGGCTACCTACGAGCAGTACTTC
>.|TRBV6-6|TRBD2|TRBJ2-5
CASSAGGRETQYF
TGTGCCAGCAGCGCGGGGGGGAGAGAGACCCAGTACTTC
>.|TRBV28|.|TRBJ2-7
CASQGGTGLWYF
TGTGCCAGTCAGGGGGGTACGGGCCTTTGGTACTTC
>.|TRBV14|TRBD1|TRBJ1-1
CASSPLGRGQNTEAFF
TGTGCCAGCAGCCCCTTGGGGAGGGGGCAGAACACTGAAGCTTTCTTT
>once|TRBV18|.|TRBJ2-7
CASSPAPAGGYEQYF
TGTGCCAGCTCACCAGCCCCGGCCGGGGGCTACGAGCAGTACTTC
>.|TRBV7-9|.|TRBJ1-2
CASSLAGNYGYTF
TGTGCCAGCAGCTTAGCGGGGAACTATGGCTACACCTTC
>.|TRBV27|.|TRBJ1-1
CASSSPTTGPLGNTEAFF
TGTGCCAGCAGTTCACCCACCACCGGGCCTCTTGGGAACACTGAAGCTTTCTTT
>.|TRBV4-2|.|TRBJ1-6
CASSQEGNSPLHF
TGTGCCAGCAGCCAAGAGGGGAATTCACCCCTCCACTTT
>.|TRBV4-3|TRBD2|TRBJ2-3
CASSQGAGGGRTDTQYF
TGCGCCAGCAGCCAAGGGGCGGGAGGGGGTCGCACAGATACGCAGTATTTT
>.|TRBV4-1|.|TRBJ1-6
CASSPSGGSYNSPLHF
TGCGCCAGCAGCCCCTCGGGTGGTTCCTATAATTCACCCCTCCACTTT
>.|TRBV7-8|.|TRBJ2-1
CASSPRTPSSYNEQFF
TGTGCCAGCAGCCCAAGGACACCGAGCTCCTACAATGAGCAGTTCTTC
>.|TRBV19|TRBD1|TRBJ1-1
CASSIDRGEAFF
TGTGCCAGTAGTATCGACAGGGGTGAAGCTTTCTTT
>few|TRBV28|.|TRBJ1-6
CASSFSRSPLHF
TGTGCCAGCAGTTTTTCTCGTTCACCCCTCCACTTT
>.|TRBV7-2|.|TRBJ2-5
CASSLTPPRQETQYF
TGTGCCAGCAGCTTAACGCCCCCCCGCCAAGAGACCCAGTACTTC
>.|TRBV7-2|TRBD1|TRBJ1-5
CASSLGQVNNQPQHF
TGTGCCAGCAGCCTGGGACAGGTTAACAATCAGCCCCAGCATTTT
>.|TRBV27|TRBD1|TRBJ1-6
CASSYGTGISSYNSPLHF
TGTGCCAGCAGTTATGGGACAGGTATCAGCTCCTATAATTCACCCCTCCACTTT
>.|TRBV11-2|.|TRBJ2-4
CASSPGTTNPHWNF
TGTGCCAGCAGCCCCGGGACAACTAACCCTCACTGGAACTTC
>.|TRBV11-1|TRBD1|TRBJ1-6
CASSTRQGANSPLHF
TGTGCCAGCAGCACCCGACAGGGGGCCAATTCACCCCTCCACTTT
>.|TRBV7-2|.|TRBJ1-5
CASSLNPSGNQPQHF
TGTGCCAGCAGCTTAAACCCCTCGGGCAATCAGCCCCAGCATTTT
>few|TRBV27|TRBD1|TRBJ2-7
CASSPLREQGANEQYF
TGTGCCAGCAGCCCCTTACGGGAACAGGGGGCAAACGAGCAGTACTTC
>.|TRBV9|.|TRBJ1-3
CASSVDSYGNTIYF
TGTGCCAGCAGCGTAGACAGTTACGGAAACACCATATATTTT
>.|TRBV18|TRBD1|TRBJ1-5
CASSPTGAGNQPQHF
TGTGCCAGCTCACCAACAGGGGCTGGCAATCAGCCCCAGCATTTT
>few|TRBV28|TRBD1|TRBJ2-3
CASSLGQTSTDTQYF
TGTGCCAGCAGCCTGGGACAGACCAGCACAGATACGCAGTATTTT
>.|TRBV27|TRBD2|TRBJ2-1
CASSFNPLAGIDEQFF
TGTGCCAGCAGTTTTAATCCCCTAGCGGGAATCGATGAGCAGTTCTTC
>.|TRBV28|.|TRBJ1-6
CASSRPDGSPLHF
TGTGCCAGCAGTCGACCGGACGGGTCACCCCTCCACTTT
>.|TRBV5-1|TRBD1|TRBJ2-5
CASGPTGQNQETQYF
TGCGCCAGCGGTCCGACAGGGCAGAACCAAGAGACCCAGTACTTC
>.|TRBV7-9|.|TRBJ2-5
CASSSSSGQSGETQYF
TGTGCCAGCAGCTCTTCCTCAGGTCAATCCGGGGAGACCCAGTACTTC
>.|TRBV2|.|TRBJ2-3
CASSEGLATTDTQYF
TGTGCCAGCAGTGAAGGTCTAGCTACAACAGATACGCAGTATTTT
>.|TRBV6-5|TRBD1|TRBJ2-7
CASSPTGQGTYEQYF
TGTGCCAGCAGTCCCACCGGACAGGGAACCTACGAGCAGTACTTC
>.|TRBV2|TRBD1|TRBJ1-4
CASREGQRNEKLFF
TGTGCCAGCAGGGAGGGACAGCGTAATGAAAAACTGTTTTTT
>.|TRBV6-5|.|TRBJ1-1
CASSSEVGNTEAFF
TGTGCCAGCAGCTCAGAGGTGGGAAACACTGAAGCTTTCTTT
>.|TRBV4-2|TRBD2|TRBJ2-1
CASSQDRASGTYNEQFF
TGTGCCAGCAGCCAAGATCGGGCTAGCGGGACTTACAATGAGCAGTTCTTC
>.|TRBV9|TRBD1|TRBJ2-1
CASSAGTANEQFF
TGTGCCAGCAGCGCGGGGACAGCCAATGAGCAGTTCTTC
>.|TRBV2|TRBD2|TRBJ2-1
CASSGLAGGEQFF
TGTGCCAGCAGTGGACTAGCGGGCGGCGAGCAGTTCTTC
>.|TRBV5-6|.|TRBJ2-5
CASSFELATQETQYF
TGTGCCAGCAGCTTTGAGCTAGCTACCCAAGAGACCCAGTACTTC
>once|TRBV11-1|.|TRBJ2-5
CASSLSPSDQETQYF
TGTGCCAGCAGCTTAAGCCCTAGCGACCAAGAGACCCAGTACTTC
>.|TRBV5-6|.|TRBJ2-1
CASSLGGISYNEQFF
TGTGCCAGCAGCTTGGGCGGGATCTCCTACAATGAGCAGTTCTTC
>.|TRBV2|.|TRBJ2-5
CASSEEMEMGETQYF
TGTGCCAGCAGTGAAGAGATGGAGATGGGAGAGACCCAGTACTTC
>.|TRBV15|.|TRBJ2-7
CATSRGTASTNKQYF
TGTGCCACCAGCAGAGGGACAGCCTCTACGAATAAGCAGTACTTC
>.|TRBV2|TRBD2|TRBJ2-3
CASSQTSGRPNKYF
TGTGCCAGCAGTCAGACTAGCGGGAGGCCGAACAAGTATTTT